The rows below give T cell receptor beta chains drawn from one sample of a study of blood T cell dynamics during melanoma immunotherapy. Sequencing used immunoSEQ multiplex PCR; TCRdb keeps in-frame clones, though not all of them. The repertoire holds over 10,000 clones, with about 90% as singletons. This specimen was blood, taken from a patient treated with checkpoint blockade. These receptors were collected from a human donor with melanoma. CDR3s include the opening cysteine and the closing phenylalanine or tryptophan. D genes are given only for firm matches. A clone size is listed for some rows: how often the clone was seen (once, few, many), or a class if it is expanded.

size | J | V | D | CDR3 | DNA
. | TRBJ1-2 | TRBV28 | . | CASSLAHVLRYTF | TGTGCCAGCAGTTTGGCCCACGTTTTGCGCTACACCTTC
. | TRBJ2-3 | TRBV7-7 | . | CASSLSDSTDTQYF | TGTGCCAGCAGCTTATCCGATAGCACAGATACGCAGTATTTT
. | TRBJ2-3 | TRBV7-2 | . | CASSSAQGRSTDTQYF | TGTGCCAGCAGCTCGGCCCAGGGGCGGAGCACAGATACGCAGTATTTT
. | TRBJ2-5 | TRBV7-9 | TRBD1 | CASSRDRGRETQYF | TGTGCCAGCAGCCGGGACAGGGGGCGGGAGACCCAGTACTTC
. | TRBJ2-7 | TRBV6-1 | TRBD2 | CASSGEGTSGGSYEQYF | TGTGCCAGCAGTGGGGAAGGGACCAGCGGGGGCTCCTACGAGCAGTACTTC
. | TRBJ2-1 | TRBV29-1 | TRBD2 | CSEVTSGKNNEQFF | TGCAGCGAGGTCACTAGCGGGAAGAACAATGAGCAGTTCTTC
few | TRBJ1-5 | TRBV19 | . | CASSVAWTVNQPQHF | TGTGCCAGTAGTGTGGCGTGGACAGTCAATCAGCCCCAGCATTTT
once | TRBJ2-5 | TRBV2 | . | CASSLAETQYF | TGTGCCAGCTCTCTGGCGGAGACCCAGTACTTC
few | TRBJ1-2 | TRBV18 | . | CASSSGRNTYGYTF | TGTGCCAGCTCATCTGGAAGAAATACCTATGGCTACACCTTC
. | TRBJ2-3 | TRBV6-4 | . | CASSDRATDTQYF | TGTGCCAGCAGTGACAGGGCCACAGATACGCAGTATTTT
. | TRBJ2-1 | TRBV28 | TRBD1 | CATTGGWEQFF | TGTGCCACCACAGGGGGGTGGGAGCAGTTCTTC
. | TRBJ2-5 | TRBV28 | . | CASSFPSAPGETQYF | TGTGCCAGCAGTTTCCCCAGCGCCCCCGGTGAGACCCAGTACTTC
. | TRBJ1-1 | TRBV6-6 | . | CASTPKEGTEAFF | TGTGCCAGCACTCCAAAGGAAGGCACTGAAGCTTTCTTT
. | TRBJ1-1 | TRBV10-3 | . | CAISAGKNTEAFF | TGTGCCATCAGTGCAGGGAAGAACACTGAAGCTTTCTTT
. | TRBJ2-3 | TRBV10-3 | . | CAISESGGPSTDTQYF | TGTGCCATCAGTGAGTCAGGGGGTCCTAGCACAGATACGCAGTATTTT
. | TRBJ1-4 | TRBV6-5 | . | CASATGPLEEKLFF | TGTGCCAGCGCCACAGGGCCGTTGGAGGAAAAACTGTTTTTT
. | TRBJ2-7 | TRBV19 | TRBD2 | CASTPAGAAGAIYEQYF | TGTGCCAGTACCCCTGCTGGGGCAGCGGGAGCAATCTACGAGCAGTACTTC
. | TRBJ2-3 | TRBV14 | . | CASSQGLADAQYF | TGTGCCAGCTCCCAGGGGCTCGCAGATGCGCAGTATTTT
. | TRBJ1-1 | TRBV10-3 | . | CAISGRFMNTEAFF | TGTGCCATCAGTGGAAGATTCATGAACACTGAAGCTTTCTTT
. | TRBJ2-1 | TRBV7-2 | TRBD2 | CASSPRRTLGLADEQFF | TGTGCCAGCAGCCCCCGTAGGACCCTGGGACTAGCGGATGAGCAGTTCTTC
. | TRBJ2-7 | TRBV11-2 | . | CASSPSYEQYF | TGTGCCAGCAGCCCCTCCTACGAGCAGTACTTC
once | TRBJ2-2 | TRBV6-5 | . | CASSYSRVGDTGELFF | TGTGCCAGCAGTTACTCGCGTGTAGGGGACACCGGGGAGCTGTTTTTT